A single sample is the source of the 20 T cell receptor beta chains below, sequenced in a study of blood T cell repertoires in COVID-19. Profiled with immunoSEQ multiplex PCR; TCRdb holds only in-frame clones, not every one. The sample has approximately 100,000 clones; approximately 92% are singletons. The sample taken for sequencing was peripheral blood. Source of these receptors: a man aged 45-60 years with active COVID-19.

The chain joins TRBV7-9 to TRBJ2-1; TRBD2 matches at 7 bases. Germline V gene data show CDR1 as SEHNR and CDR2 as FQNEAQ (reference sequence). The CDR3 consists of 13 residues. V shed 1 base, J shed 7 bases, and the junction held 1 base outside the gene matches. The CDR3 loop is CASSLGLANEQFF. CDR3 nucleotides: TGTGCCAGCAGCTTAGGACTAGCTAATGAGCAGTTCTTC.

The V gene is TRBV5-1, the J gene TRBJ1-2, with D perhaps matching TRBD1 (6 bases). This CDR3 spans 13 amino acids. The germline CDR1 and CDR2 sequences are SGHRS and YFSETQ. V shed 1 base and J shed 2 bases, with 6 bases lying between them. The CDR3 is CASSLQGNYGYTF. CDR3 nucleotides: TGCGCCAGCAGCTTGCAGGGGAACTATGGCTACACCTTC.

The chain couples TRBV7-3 to TRBJ2-5, with 15 bases that match TRBD2. The CDR3 consists of 16 residues. Looked up from germline, CDR1 is SGHTA and CDR2 is FQGTGA. Unmatched junction bases numbered 5, after V lost 5 bases and J lost 4 bases. This chain's CDR3 is CASSQGTSGRRETQYF. The DNA of the CDR3 is TGTGCCAGCAGCCAAGGGACTAGCGGGAGGAGAGAGACCCAGTACTTC. The whole variable domain, filled in from reference TRBV7-3 and TRBJ2-5, reads GAGVSQTPSNKVTEKGKYVELRCDPISGHTALYWYRQSLGQGPEFLIYFQGTGAADDSGLPNDRFFAVRPEGSVSTLKIQRTERGDSAVYLCASSQGTSGRRETQYFGPGTRLLVL.

This clone turned up a few times. The chain employs TRBV14 and TRBJ2-7, with D possibly TRBD1 on 6 matching bases. The germline gives CDR1 SGHDN, CDR2 FVKESK. Trimming shortened V by 4 bases and J by 1 base, and 14 bases separated the two germline ends. CDR3 length: 15 amino acids. CDR3 amino acids: CASSREGHQSYEQYF. DNA for the CDR3: TGTGCCAGCAGCCGCGAGGGACACCAGTCCTACGAGCAGTACTTC.

The chain is built from TRBV30 and TRBJ1-2; tentatively, D is TRBD1 (5 bases). Between the trimmed V and J ends, which lost 2 bases and 7 bases, there was a span of 11 bases. The CDR3 spans 12 residues. Germline CDR1 GTSNPN, CDR2 SVGIG (reference sequence). CDR3 residues: CAWSLQAIGYTF. For the CDR3, the DNA is TGTGCCTGGAGTTTACAGGCTATTGGCTACACCTTC.

This chain uses TRBV2 with TRBJ1-1; possibly TRBD1 for D (6 bases). Trimming removed 3 bases from V and 0 bases from J, with 17 bases in between. The CDR3 extends over 17 amino acids. In germline, CDR1 is SNHLY, CDR2 FYNNEI. The CDR3 protein is CASSDLGAGSMNTEAFF. The CDR3 DNA reads as TGTGCCAGCAGTGATTTGGGGGCTGGGTCTATGAACACTGAAGCTTTCTTT.

V gene TRBV10-1 combines with J gene TRBJ2-7; TRBD1 matches at 8 bases. There are 14 residues in the CDR3. The germline V gene has CDR1 WNHNN and CDR2 SYGVQD (reference sequence). V was clipped by 3 bases and J by 5 bases; unmatched bases: 6. The CDR3 DNA is TGCGCCAGCAGTGATTTCGACAGGGGACACGAGCAGTACTTC. Translating it yields CASSDFDRGHEQYF.

The gene calls are TRBV2 and TRBJ2-1; 7 bases fit TRBD1. The V gene end was trimmed by 8 bases and the J gene end by 7 bases; junction bases not matched to a gene: 14. Germline CDR1 and CDR2: SNHLY and FYNNEI. The CDR3 covers 15 residues. CDR3 bases: TGTGCCAGCTCGCCCGAGGGGGCACTAAAAAATGAGCAGTTCTTC. Protein: CASSPEGALKNEQFF.

The chain couples TRBV7-2 to TRBJ2-7; tentatively, D is TRBD1 (6 bases). The CDR3 spans 14 residues. Deletions cut 4 bases from V and 2 bases from J, with 12 bases between. Germline CDR1 is SGHTA and CDR2 is FQGNSA. CDR3 sequence: CASSSHGQTYEQYF. The CDR3 nucleotides read TGTGCCAGCAGCTCCCATGGACAGACCTACGAGCAGTACTTC.

This clone has only a few counts. The V gene is TRBV27, the J gene TRBJ2-1, with 16 bases identical to TRBD2. The CDR3 extends over 19 amino acids. Germline V CDR1 and CDR2: MNHEY, SMNVEV (reference sequence). V lost 3 bases, J lost 8 bases, and 13 bases stayed unmatched. The CDR3 bases are TGTGCCAGCAGTTTGATTTTAGGCCCGGGACTAGCGGGAGGGTATGAGCAGTTCTTC. Translated, it gives CASSLILGPGLAGGYEQFF.

This chain links TRBV11-2 with TRBJ1-1; TRBD1 agrees at 7 bases. The CDR3 spans 14 residues. The V gene end was trimmed by 5 bases and the J gene end by 10 bases; junction bases not matched to a gene: 13. CDR1 is SGHAT and CDR2 is FQNNGV in the germline V gene. DNA for the CDR3: TGTGCCAGCAGCCCACGACTCGGGGCAGGGGGAGCTTTCTTT. This sequence encodes CASSPRLGAGGAFF.

This clone was detected only a few times. The V and J genes are TRBV28 and TRBJ1-2; 9 bases fit TRBD1. J was trimmed by 7 bases and V by 6 bases; bases with no gene match: 15. The CDR3 is 16 amino acids. Germline assignment: CDR1 MDHEN and CDR2 SYDVKM. The DNA for the CDR3 is TGTGCCAGCAGCCCCTTACAGGGGGCTATCGGAGTTGGCTACACCTTC. It specifies CASSPLQGAIGVGYTF.

The rearrangement links TRBV2 to TRBJ1-3; perhaps TRBD1 as D (6 bases). The germline CDR1 and CDR2 sequences are SNHLY and FYNNEI. V shed 5 bases and J shed 3 bases, with 14 bases lying between them. CDR3 size: 15 residues. The CDR3, as DNA: TGTGCCAGCAGTTCCAGGGGCGCGAATGGAAACACCATATATTTT. This sequence encodes CASSSRGANGNTIYF.

The CDR3 coding sequence is TGTGCCACCAGTGATTGGGTGGCTAGCGGAAGCACAGATACGCAGTATTTT. Protein: CATSDWVASGSTDTQYF. This chain uses TRBV24-1 with TRBJ2-3, with TRBD2 matching 7 bases. The CDR3 has 17 amino acids. Trimming took 2 bases from V and 0 from J; bases not matched to a gene: 7. The V gene's germline CDR1 is KGHDR and CDR2 SFDVKD.

This chain uses TRBV25-1 with TRBJ2-3, with D possibly being TRBD2 (5 bases). CDR1 is MGHDK and CDR2 is SYGVNS in the germline V gene. Trimming shortened V by 1 base and J by 1 base, and 9 bases separated the two germline ends. This CDR3 spans 15 amino acids. The CDR3 spells CASSEWGSGTDTQYF. CDR3 in DNA: TGTGCCAGCAGTGAATGGGGTAGCGGCACAGATACGCAGTATTTT.

This chain joins TRBV27 and TRBJ1-1, with D possibly matching TRBD1 (6 bases). CDR3 length: 15 amino acids. Germline V gives CDR1 MNHEY, CDR2 SMNVEV (reference sequence). V lost 4 bases to trimming and J lost 4 bases, with 16 bases between them. CDR3: CASSYHREGGTEAFF. The CDR3 coding sequence is TGTGCCAGCAGTTATCACAGGGAAGGGGGCACTGAAGCTTTCTTT.

This sequence joins TRBV19 and TRBJ2-7; 12 bases agree with TRBD1. With 3 bases clipped from V and 7 bases from J, the junction kept 7 bases outside the gene matches. Germline V gene lookup returns CDR1 LNHDA and CDR2 SQIVND (reference sequence). This CDR3 comprises 15 residues. This CDR3 is CASSIPGQGAREQYF. CDR3 bases: TGTGCCAGTAGTATTCCGGGACAGGGGGCGAGGGAGCAGTACTTC.

In its sample, this clone was seen once. The chain uses TRBV13 and TRBJ2-1; possible D gene TRBD2, 6 bases. V lost 5 bases and J 6 bases, leaving 17 bases between the germline ends. Germline V gene lookup returns CDR1 PRHDT and CDR2 FYEKMQ (reference sequence). The length of the CDR3 is 15 residues. The CDR3 region has the DNA TGTGCCAGCAGCATGTTCGGGGGATTGGGCAATGAGCAGTTCTTC. It codes for CASSMFGGLGNEQFF.

J is TRBJ1-5 and V is TRBV6-1; the D is unclear. The germline gives CDR1 MNHNS, CDR2 SASEGT. The CDR3 has 16 amino acids. The V gene lost 2 bases and the J gene lost 0 bases, with 11 bases spanning the gap. CDR3: CASSEMSLYSNQPQHF. CDR3 coding DNA: TGTGCCAGCAGTGAAATGTCCCTGTATAGCAATCAGCCCCAGCATTTT.

V usage is TRBV2 and J usage is TRBJ2-7; D unclear. In germline, CDR1 is SNHLY, CDR2 FYNNEI. V lost 2 bases to trimming and J lost 4 bases, with 9 bases between them. The CDR3 length is 13 residues. CDR3 in amino acids: CASSEYMAYEQYF. CDR3 DNA: TGTGCCAGCAGTGAATACATGGCTTACGAGCAGTACTTC.